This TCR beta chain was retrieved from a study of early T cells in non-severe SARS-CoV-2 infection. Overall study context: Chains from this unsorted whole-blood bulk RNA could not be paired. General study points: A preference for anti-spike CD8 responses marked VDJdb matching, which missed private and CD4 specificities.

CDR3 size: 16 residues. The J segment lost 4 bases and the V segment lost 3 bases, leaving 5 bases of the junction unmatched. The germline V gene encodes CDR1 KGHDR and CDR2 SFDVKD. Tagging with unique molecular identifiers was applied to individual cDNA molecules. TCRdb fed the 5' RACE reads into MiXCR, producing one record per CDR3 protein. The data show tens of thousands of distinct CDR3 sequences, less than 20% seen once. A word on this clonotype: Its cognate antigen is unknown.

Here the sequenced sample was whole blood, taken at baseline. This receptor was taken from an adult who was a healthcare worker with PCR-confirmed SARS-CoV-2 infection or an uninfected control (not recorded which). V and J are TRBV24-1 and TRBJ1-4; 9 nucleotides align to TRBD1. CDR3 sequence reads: CATSDPSTGGNEKLFF. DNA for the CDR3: TGTGCCACCAGTGATCCCTCGACAGGGGGTAATGAAAAACTGTTTTTT.